This TCR beta chain was recovered during a study of cytomegalovirus exposure and HLA in healthy donors. Findings of the study overall: Associated with cytomegalovirus, according to the listing, were approximately 160 TCR beta chains.

Assay used: immunoSEQ multiplex PCR; TCRdb lists only in-frame clones, some missing. The repertoire holds fewer than 90,000 clones, 80% to 85% seen once, with 12% in the top ten. The CDR3 runs to 15 residues. Trimming pared 6 bases from V and 0 bases from J, leaving 11 bases between. CDR1 and CDR2 from the germline V gene are KGHSH and LQKENI. As regards this clone: The antigen is not known.

This sequence was found in a woman under 30 in good health and CMV-seropositive. J is TRBJ1-4 and V is TRBV18; D unresolved. Input material: PBMCs. The CDR3 DNA sequence: TGTGCCAGCTCCCCCTCTGAGGCAACTAATGAAAAACTGTTTTTT. Translated: CASSPSEATNEKLFF.